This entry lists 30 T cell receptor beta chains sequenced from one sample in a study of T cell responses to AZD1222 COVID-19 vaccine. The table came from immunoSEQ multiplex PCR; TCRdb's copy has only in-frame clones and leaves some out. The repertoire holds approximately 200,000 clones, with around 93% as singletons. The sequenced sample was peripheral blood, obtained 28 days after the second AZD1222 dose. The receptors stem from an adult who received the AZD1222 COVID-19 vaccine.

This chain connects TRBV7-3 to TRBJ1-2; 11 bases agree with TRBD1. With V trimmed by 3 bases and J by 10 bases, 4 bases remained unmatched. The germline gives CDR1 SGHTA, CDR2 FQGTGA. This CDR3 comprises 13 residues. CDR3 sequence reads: CASSFQDRGPYTF. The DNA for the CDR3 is TGTGCCAGCAGCTTTCAGGACAGGGGGCCCTACACCTTC.

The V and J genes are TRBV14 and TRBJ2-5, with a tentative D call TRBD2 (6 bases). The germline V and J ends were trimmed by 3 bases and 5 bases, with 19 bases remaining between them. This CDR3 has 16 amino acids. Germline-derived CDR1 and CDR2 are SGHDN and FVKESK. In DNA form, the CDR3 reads TGTGCCAGCAGCCAGAATCGGGCCAGGGCGGGGGAGACCCAGTACTTC. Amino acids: CASSQNRARAGETQYF.

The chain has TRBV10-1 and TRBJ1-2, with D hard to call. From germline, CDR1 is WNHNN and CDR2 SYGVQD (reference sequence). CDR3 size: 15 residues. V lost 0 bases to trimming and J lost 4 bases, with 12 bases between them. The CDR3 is CASSESIQNFYGYTF. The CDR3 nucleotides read TGCGCCAGCAGTGAGTCGATTCAGAACTTCTATGGCTACACCTTC.

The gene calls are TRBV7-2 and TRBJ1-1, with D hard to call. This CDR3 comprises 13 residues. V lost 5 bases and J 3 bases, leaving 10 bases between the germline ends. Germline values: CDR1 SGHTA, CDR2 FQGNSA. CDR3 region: CASSPYTDTEAFF. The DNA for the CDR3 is TGTGCCAGCAGCCCATACACCGACACTGAAGCTTTCTTT.

CDR3: CASSEGTLNYGYTF. The CDR3 DNA reads TGTGCCAGCAGTGAAGGGACACTTAACTATGGCTACACCTTC. This sequence joins TRBV2 and TRBJ1-2; D is possibly TRBD1 (5 bases). From germline, CDR1 is SNHLY and CDR2 FYNNEI. The CDR3 has 14 amino acids. Trimming removed 1 base from V and 1 base from J, with 7 bases in between.

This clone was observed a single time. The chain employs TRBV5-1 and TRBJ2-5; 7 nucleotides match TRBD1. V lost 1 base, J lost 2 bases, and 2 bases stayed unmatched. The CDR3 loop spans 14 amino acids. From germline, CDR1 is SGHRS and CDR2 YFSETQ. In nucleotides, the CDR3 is TGCGCCAGCAGCTTGCAGGGGGATCAAGAGACCCAGTACTTC. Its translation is CASSLQGDQETQYF. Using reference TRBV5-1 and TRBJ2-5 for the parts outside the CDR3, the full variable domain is KAGVTQTPRYLIKTRGQQVTLSCSPISGHRSVSWYQQTPGQGLQFLFEYFSETQRNKGNFPGRFSGRQFSNSRSEMNVSTLELGDSALYLCASSLQGDQETQYFGPGTRLLVL.

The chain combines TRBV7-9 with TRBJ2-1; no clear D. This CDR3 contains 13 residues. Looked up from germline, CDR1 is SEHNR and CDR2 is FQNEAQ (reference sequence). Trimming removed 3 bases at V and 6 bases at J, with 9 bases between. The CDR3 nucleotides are TGTGCCAGCAGCTTTAAGGAAGGCAATGAGCAGTTCTTC. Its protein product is CASSFKEGNEQFF.

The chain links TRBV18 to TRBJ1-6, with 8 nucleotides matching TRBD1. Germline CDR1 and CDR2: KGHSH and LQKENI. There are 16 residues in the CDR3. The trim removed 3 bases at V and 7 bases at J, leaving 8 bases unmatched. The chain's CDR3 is CASSPTADRENSPLHF. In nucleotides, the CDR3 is TGTGCCAGCTCACCGACCGCGGACAGGGAAAATTCACCCCTCCACTTT. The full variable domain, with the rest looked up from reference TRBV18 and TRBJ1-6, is NAGVMQNPRHLVRRRGQEARLRCSPMKGHSHVYWYRQLPEEGLKFMVYLQKENIIDESGMPKERFSAEFPKEGPSILRIQQVVRGDSAAYFCASSPTADRENSPLHFGNGTRLTVT.

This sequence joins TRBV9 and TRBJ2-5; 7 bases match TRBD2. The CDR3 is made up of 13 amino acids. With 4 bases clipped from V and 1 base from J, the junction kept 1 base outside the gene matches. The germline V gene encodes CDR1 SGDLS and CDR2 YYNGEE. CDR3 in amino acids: CASSPSGQETQYF. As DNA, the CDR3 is TGTGCCAGCAGCCCTAGCGGCCAAGAGACCCAGTACTTC. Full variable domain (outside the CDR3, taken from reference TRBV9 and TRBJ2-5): DSGVTQTPKHLITATGQRVTLRCSPRSGDLSVYWYQQSLDQGLQFLIQYYNGEERAKGNILERFSAQQFPDLHSELNLSSLELGDSALYFCASSPSGQETQYFGPGTRLLVL.

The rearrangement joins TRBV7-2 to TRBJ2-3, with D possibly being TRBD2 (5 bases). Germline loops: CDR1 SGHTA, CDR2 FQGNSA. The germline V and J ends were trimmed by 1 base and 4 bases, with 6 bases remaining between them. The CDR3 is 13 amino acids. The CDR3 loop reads CASSLVRADTQYF. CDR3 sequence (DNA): TGTGCCAGCAGCTTAGTGCGGGCAGATACGCAGTATTTT.

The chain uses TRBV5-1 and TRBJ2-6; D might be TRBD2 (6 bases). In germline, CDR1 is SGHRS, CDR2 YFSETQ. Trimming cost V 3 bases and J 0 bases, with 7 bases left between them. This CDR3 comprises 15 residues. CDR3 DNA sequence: TGCGCCAGCAGCTCCGGGGGCTCTGGGGCCAACGTCCTGACTTTC. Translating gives CASSSGGSGANVLTF.

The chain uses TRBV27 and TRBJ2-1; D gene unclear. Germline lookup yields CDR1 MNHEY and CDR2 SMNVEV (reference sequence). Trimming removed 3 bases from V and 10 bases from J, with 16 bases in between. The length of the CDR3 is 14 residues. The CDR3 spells CASSFVPVRSEQFF. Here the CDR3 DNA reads TGTGCCAGCAGTTTTGTCCCCGTCCGGTCCGAGCAGTTCTTC.

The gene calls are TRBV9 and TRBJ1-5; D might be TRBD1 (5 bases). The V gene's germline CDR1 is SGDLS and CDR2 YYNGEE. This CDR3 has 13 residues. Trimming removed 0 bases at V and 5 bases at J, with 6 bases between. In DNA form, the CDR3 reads TGTGCCAGCAGCGTAGTGGGGGATCAGCCCCAGCATTTT. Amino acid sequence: CASSVVGDQPQHF.

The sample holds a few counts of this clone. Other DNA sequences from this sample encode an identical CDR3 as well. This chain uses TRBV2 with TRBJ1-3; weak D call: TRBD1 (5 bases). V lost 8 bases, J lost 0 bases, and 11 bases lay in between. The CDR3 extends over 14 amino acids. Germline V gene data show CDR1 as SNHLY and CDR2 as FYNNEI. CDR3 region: CASSEGLSGNTIYF. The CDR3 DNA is TGTGCCAGCTCGGAGGGACTCTCTGGAAACACCATATATTTT.

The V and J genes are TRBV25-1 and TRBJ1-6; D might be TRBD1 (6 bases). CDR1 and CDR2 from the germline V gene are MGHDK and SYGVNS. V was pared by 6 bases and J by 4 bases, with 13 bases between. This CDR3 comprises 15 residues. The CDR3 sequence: CASSPSQGYNSPLHF. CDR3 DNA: TGTGCCAGCAGCCCCTCACAGGGTTATAATTCACCCCTCCACTTT.

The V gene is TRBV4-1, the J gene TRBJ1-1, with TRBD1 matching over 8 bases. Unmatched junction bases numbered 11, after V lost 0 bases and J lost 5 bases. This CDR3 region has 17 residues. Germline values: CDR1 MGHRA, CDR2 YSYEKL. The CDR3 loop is CASSQDRGLQGGTEAFF. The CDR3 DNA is TGCGCCAGCAGCCAAGATAGAGGGCTACAGGGGGGTACTGAAGCTTTCTTT.

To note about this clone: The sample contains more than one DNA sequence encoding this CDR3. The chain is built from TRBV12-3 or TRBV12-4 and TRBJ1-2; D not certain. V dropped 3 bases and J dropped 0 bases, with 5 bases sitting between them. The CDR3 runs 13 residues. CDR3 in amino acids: CASSLRANYGYTF. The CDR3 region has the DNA TGTGCCAGCAGTTTGAGGGCTAACTATGGCTACACCTTC.

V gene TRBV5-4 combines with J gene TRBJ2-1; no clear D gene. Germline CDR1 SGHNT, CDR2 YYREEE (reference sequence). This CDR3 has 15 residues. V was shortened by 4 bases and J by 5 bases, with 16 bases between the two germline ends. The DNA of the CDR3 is TGTGCCAGCAGCCCGGATACCGTTATTCACAATGAGCAGTTCTTC. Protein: CASSPDTVIHNEQFF.

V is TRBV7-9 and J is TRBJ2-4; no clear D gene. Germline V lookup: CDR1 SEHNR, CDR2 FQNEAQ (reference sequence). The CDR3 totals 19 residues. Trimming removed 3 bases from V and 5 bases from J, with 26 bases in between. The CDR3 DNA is TGTGCCAGCAGCTTGTTGGACGCCAAATCGCCAATTAACCAAAACATTCAGTACTTC. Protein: CASSLLDAKSPINQNIQYF.

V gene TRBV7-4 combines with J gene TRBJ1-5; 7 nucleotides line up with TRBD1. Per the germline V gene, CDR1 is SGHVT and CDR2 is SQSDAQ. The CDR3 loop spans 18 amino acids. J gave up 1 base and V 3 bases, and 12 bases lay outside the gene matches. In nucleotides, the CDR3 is TGTGCCAGCAGCTTGAGGAGGGGGCGAGAGTGGAGCAATCAGCCCCAGCATTTT. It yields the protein CASSLRRGREWSNQPQHF.

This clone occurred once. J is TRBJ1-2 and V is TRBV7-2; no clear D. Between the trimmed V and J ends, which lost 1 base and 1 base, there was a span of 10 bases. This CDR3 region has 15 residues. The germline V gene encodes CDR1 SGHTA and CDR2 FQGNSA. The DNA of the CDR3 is TGTGCCAGCAGCTTAGGTCTGGGCGTTAACTATGGCTACACCTTC. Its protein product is CASSLGLGVNYGYTF.

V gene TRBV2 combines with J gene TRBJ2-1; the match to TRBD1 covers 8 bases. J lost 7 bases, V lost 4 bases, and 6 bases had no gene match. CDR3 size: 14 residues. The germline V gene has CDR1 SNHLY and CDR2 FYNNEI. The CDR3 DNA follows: TGTGCCAGCAGTGTGGGACAGGAGTTGAATGAGCAGTTCTTC. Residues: CASSVGQELNEQFF.

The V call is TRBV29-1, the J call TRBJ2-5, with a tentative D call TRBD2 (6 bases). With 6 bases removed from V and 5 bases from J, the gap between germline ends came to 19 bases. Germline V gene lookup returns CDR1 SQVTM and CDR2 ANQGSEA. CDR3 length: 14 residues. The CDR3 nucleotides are TGCAGCGTCCACAATACCGGGAGCCTGGAGACCCAGTACTTC. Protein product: CSVHNTGSLETQYF.

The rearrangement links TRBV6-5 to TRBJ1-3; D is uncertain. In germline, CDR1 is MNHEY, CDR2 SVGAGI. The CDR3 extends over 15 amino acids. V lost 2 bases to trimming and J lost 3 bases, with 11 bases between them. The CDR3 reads CASSYVGRDGNTIYF. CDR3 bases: TGTGCCAGCAGTTACGTGGGTAGAGATGGAAACACCATATATTTT.

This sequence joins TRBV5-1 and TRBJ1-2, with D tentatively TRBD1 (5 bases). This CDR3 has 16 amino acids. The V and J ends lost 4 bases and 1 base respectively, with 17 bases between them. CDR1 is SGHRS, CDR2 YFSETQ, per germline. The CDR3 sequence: CASSPSRQHGNYGYTF. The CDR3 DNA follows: TGCGCCAGCAGCCCGTCAAGACAGCACGGTAACTATGGCTACACCTTC.

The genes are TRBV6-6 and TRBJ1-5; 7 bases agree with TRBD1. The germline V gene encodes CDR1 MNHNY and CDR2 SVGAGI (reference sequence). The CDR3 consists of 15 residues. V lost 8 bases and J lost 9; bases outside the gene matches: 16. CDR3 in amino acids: CASLTGGGILSPQHF. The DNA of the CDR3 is TGTGCCAGCCTAACGGGAGGGGGCATTTTGTCGCCCCAGCATTTT.

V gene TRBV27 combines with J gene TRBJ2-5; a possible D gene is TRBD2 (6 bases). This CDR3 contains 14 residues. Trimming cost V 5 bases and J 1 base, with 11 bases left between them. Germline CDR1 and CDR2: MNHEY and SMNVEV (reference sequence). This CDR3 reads CASSKGLSQETQYF. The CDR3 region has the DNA TGTGCCAGCAGTAAGGGACTTAGCCAAGAGACCCAGTACTTC.

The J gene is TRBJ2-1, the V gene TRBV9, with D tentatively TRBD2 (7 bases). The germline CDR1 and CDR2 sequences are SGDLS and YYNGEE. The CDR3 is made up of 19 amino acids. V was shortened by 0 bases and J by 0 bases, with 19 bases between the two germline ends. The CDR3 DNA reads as TGTGCCAGCAGCGTAGCTACGGGTGTGGGGGGGCCCTCCTACAATGAGCAGTTCTTC. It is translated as CASSVATGVGGPSYNEQFF.

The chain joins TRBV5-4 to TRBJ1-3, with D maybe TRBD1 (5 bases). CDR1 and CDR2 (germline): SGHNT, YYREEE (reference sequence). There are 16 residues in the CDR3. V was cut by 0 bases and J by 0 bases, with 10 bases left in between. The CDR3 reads CASSLVGASSGNTIYF. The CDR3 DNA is TGTGCCAGCAGCTTGGTAGGGGCCTCCTCTGGAAACACCATATATTTT.

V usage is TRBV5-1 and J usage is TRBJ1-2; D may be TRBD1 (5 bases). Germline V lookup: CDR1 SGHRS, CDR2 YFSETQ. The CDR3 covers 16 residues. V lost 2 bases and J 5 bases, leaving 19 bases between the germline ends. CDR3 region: CASSLPDGRAVYGYTF. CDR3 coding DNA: TGCGCCAGCAGCTTACCCGACGGCAGGGCAGTTTATGGCTACACCTTC.